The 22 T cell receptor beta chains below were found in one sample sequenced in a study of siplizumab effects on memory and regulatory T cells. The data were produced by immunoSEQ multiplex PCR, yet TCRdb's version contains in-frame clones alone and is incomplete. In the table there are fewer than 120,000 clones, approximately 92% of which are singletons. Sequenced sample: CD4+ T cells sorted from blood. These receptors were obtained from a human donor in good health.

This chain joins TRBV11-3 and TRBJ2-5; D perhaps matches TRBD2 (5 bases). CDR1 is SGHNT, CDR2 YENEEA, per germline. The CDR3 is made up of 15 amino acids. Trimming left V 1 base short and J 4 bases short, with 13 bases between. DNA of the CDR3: TGTGCCAGCAGCTTAGGAGGTCGGGCGGGAGAGACCCAGTACTTC. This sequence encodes CASSLGGRAGETQYF.

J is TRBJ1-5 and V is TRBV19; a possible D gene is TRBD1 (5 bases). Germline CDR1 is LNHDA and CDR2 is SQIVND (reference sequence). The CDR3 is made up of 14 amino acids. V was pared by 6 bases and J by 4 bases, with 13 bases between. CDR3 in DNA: TGTGCCAGTAGAGGTCAGGGAGGTAATCAGCCCCAGCATTTT. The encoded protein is CASRGQGGNQPQHF.

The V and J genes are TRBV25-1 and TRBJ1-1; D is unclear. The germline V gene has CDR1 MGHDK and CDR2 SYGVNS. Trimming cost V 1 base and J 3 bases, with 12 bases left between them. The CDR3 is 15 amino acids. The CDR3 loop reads CASSESASRHTEAFF. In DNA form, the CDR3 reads TGTGCCAGCAGTGAATCGGCCTCTAGGCACACTGAAGCTTTCTTT.

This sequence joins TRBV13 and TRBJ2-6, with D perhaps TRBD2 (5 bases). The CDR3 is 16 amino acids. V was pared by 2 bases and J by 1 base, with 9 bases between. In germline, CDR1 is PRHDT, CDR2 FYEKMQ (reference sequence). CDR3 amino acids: CASSLQGGSGANVLTF. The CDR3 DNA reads TGTGCCAGCAGCTTACAAGGAGGATCTGGGGCCAACGTCCTGACTTTC.

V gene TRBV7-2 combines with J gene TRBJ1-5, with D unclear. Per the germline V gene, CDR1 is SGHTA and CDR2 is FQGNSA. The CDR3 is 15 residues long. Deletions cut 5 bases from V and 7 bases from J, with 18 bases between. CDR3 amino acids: CASSRYQAGGQPQHF. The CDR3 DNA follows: TGTGCCAGCAGCCGTTATCAGGCAGGAGGACAGCCCCAGCATTTT.

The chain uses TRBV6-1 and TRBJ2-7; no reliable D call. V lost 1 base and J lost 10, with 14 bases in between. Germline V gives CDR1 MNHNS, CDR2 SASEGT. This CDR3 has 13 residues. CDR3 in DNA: TGTGCCAGCAGTGAAGGACTCAAAGGCGTACAGTACTTC. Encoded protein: CASSEGLKGVQYF.

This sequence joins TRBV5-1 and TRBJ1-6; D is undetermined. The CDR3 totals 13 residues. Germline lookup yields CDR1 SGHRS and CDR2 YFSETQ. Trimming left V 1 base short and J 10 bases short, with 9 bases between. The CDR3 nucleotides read TGCGCCAGCAGCTTGTCGGAGGAATCACCCCTCCACTTT. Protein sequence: CASSLSEESPLHF.

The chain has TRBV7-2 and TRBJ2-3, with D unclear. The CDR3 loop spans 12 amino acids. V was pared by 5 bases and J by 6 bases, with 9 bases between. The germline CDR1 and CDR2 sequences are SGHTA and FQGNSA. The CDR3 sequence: CASSPRADTQYF. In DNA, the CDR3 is TGTGCCAGCAGCCCACGGGCGGATACGCAGTATTTT.

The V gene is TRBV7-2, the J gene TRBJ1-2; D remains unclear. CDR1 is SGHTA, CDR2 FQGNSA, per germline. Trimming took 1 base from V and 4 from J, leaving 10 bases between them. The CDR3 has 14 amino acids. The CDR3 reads CASSLDERGYGYTF. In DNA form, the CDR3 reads TGTGCCAGCAGCTTAGACGAGCGGGGCTATGGCTACACCTTC.

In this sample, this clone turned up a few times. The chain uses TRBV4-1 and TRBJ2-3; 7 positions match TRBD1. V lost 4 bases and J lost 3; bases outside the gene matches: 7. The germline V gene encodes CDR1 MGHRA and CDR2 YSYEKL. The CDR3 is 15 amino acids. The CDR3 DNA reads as TGCGCCAGCAGCCCTGTGGACAGGACAACAGATACGCAGTATTTT. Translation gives CASSPVDRTTDTQYF.

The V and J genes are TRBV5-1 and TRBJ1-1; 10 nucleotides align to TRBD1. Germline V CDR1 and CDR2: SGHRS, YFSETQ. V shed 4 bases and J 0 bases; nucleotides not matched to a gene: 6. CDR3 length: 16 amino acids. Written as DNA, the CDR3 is TGCGCCAGCAGCACCCCGGGACAGGGGATGAACACTGAAGCTTTCTTT. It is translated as CASSTPGQGMNTEAFF.

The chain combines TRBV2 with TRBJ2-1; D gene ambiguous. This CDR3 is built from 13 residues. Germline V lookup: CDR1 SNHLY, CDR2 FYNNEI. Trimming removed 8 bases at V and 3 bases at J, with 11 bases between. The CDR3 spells CASFFGLYNEQFF. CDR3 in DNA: TGTGCCAGCTTTTTCGGCCTCTACAATGAGCAGTTCTTC.

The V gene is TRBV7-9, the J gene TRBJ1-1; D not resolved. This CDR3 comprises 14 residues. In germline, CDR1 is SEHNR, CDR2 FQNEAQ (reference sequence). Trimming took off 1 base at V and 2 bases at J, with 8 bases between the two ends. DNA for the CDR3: TGTGCCAGCAGCTTAGGAGATTTTAACACTGAAGCTTTCTTT. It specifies CASSLGDFNTEAFF.

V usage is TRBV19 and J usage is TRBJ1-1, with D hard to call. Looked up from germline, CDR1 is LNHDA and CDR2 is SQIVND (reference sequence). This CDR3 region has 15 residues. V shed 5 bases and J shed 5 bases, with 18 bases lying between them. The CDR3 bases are TGTGCCAGTAGTTCGCTGTCCGGCGCAGGAACTGAAGCTTTCTTT. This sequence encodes CASSSLSGAGTEAFF.

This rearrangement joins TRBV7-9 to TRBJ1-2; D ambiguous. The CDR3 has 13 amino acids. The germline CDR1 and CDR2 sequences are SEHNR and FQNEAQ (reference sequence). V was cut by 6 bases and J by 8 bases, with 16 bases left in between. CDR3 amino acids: CASSLTDRRGYTF. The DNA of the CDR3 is TGTGCCAGCAGTCTGACGGACCGACGCGGCTACACCTTC.

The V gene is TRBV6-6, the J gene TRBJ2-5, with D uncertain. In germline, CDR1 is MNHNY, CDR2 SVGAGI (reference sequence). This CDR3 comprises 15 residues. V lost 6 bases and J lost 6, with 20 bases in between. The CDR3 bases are TGTGCCAGCAGGAATACCCCGAAGGGCGAGAAGACCCAGTACTTC. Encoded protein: CASRNTPKGEKTQYF.

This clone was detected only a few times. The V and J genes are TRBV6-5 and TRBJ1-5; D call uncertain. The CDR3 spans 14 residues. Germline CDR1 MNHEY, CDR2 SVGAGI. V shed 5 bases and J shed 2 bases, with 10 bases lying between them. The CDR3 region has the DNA TGTGCCAGCAGTACAGCGAACGGCAATCAGCCCCAGCATTTT. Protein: CASSTANGNQPQHF.

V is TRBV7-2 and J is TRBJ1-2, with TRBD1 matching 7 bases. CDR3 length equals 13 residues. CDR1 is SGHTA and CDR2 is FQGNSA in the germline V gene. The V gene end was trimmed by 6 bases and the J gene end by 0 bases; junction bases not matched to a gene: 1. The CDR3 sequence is CASRGQTNYGYTF. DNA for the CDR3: TGTGCCAGCAGGGGACAGACTAACTATGGCTACACCTTC.

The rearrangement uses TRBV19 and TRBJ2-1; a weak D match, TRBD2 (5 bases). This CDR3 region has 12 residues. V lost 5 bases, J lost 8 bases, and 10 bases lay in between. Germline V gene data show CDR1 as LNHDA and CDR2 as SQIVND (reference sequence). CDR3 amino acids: CASSGLLDEQFF. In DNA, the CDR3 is TGTGCCAGTAGTGGACTGTTAGATGAGCAGTTCTTC.

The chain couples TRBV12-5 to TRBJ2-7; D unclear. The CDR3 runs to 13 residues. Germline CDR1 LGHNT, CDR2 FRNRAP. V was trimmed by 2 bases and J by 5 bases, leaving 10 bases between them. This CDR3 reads CASGLLGTHEQYF. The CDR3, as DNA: TGTGCTAGTGGTTTGTTAGGTACCCACGAGCAGTACTTC. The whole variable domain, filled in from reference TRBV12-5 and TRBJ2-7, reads DARVTQTPRHKVTEMGQEVTMRCQPILGHNTVFWYRQTMMQGLELLAYFRNRAPLDDSGMPKDRFSAEMPDATLATLKIQPSEPRDSAVYFCASGLLGTHEQYFGPGTRLTVT.

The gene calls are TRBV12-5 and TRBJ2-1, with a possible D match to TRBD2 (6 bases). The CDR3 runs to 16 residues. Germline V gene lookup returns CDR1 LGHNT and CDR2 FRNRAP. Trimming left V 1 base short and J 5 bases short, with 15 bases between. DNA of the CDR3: TGTGCTAGTGGTTTGGGTACGAAGGGACTTGACAATGAGCAGTTCTTC. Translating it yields CASGLGTKGLDNEQFF.

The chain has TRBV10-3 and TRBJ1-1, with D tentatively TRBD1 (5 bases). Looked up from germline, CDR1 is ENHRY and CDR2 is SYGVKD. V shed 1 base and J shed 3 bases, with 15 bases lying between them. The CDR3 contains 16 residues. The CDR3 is CAISEWGLLEDTEAFF. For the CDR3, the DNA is TGTGCCATCAGTGAGTGGGGCCTGTTGGAGGACACTGAAGCTTTCTTT.